The 13 T cell receptor beta chains below come from one sample, sequenced in a study of Ad26.COV2.S vaccination and SARS-CoV-2 variants. The data were produced by immunoSEQ multiplex PCR, yet TCRdb's version contains in-frame clones alone and is incomplete. The sample lists about 350,000 clones; roughly nine tenths were seen once. The sample in question was peripheral blood, obtained after recovery from COVID-19. These receptors were collected from a human donor who had recovered from COVID-19.

The V call is TRBV5-4, the J call TRBJ2-5; TRBD2 matches 9 bases. J was trimmed by 4 bases and V by 0 bases; bases with no gene match: 4. Germline CDR1 SGHNT, CDR2 YYREEE (reference sequence). This CDR3 is built from 15 residues. Written as DNA, the CDR3 is TGTGCCAGCAGCTTGGATCGGACTAGCGCAGAGACCCAGTACTTC. This codes for CASSLDRTSAETQYF.

V and J are TRBV18 and TRBJ1-5, with D possibly TRBD1 on 6 matching bases. This CDR3 region has 16 residues. Trimming shortened V by 3 bases and J by 4 bases, and 16 bases separated the two germline ends. Germline loops: CDR1 KGHSH, CDR2 LQKENI. The CDR3 loop is CASSPGRDMLNQPQHF. Here the CDR3 DNA reads TGTGCCAGCTCACCCGGGCGGGACATGCTAAATCAGCCCCAGCATTTT.

The chain combines TRBV6-2 or TRBV6-3 with TRBJ2-5; D not resolved. The CDR3 totals 12 residues. Between the trimmed V and J ends, which lost 4 bases and 1 base, there was a span of 4 bases. CDR1 MNHEY and CDR2 SVGEGT come from the germline V gene. Here the CDR3 DNA reads TGTGCCAGCAGTTCCCTCCAAGAGACCCAGTACTTC. Translating it yields CASSSLQETQYF.

The chain links TRBV5-6 to TRBJ1-1; D not certain. Trimming took off 3 bases at V and 1 base at J, with 1 base between the two ends. The CDR3 has 11 amino acids. Germline V lookup: CDR1 SGHDT, CDR2 YYEEEE. The CDR3 DNA reads as TGTGCCAGCAGCTCGAACACTGAAGCTTTCTTT. Protein product: CASSSNTEAFF.

V and J are TRBV9 and TRBJ1-2; D is perhaps TRBD1 (6 bases). CDR3 size: 16 residues. V was shortened by 3 bases and J by 5 bases, with 20 bases between the two germline ends. CDR1 SGDLS and CDR2 YYNGEE come from the germline V gene. The DNA for the CDR3 is TGTGCCAGCAGCGACAGGGACCTGATCAGAGGGTATGGCTACACCTTC. Residues: CASSDRDLIRGYGYTF.

V and J are TRBV3-1 (or the pseudogene TRBV3-2) and TRBJ2-7; the D gene is possibly TRBD2 (5 bases). The CDR3 sequence is 16 residues long. Trimming took off 5 bases at V and 0 bases at J, with 17 bases between the two ends. The V gene's germline CDR1 is LGHDT and CDR2 YNNKEL (reference sequence). The chain's CDR3 is CASSTRGGLLSYEQYF. The CDR3 DNA follows: TGTGCCAGCAGCACCCGAGGAGGTTTGCTCTCCTACGAGCAGTACTTC.

The chain links TRBV2 to TRBJ2-7, with D tentatively TRBD2 (6 bases). The germline V gene encodes CDR1 SNHLY and CDR2 FYNNEI. The CDR3 is 17 residues long. Deletions cut 4 bases from V and 0 bases from J, with 19 bases between. The CDR3 DNA is TGTGCCAGCAGTGCTTCCAGTCCTCTAGCGTCCTCCTACGAGCAGTACTTC. Protein: CASSASSPLASSYEQYF.

The chain couples TRBV4-1 to TRBJ1-3; tentative D call: TRBD1 (5 bases). The CDR3 is made up of 15 amino acids. Germline V lookup: CDR1 MGHRA, CDR2 YSYEKL. V was clipped by 1 base and J by 3 bases, with 10 bases between them. The CDR3 sequence: CASSQAGIGGNTIYF. CDR3 nucleotides: TGCGCCAGCAGCCAAGCAGGGATAGGTGGAAACACCATATATTTT.

This clone is a singleton in its sample. V is TRBV9 and J is TRBJ1-1; tentative D call: TRBD1 (5 bases). Germline V lookup: CDR1 SGDLS, CDR2 YYNGEE. V lost 3 bases and J lost 5, with 11 bases in between. The CDR3 totals 13 residues. The CDR3, as DNA: TGTGCCAGCAGCGGGGACCTCTGGACTGAAGCTTTCTTT. Its translation: CASSGDLWTEAFF. Supplemented by reference TRBV9 and TRBJ1-1, the full variable domain reads DSGVTQTPKHLITATGQRVTLRCSPRSGDLSVYWYQQSLDQGLQFLIQYYNGEERAKGNILERFSAQQFPDLHSELNLSSLELGDSALYFCASSGDLWTEAFFGQGTRLTVV.

The chain couples TRBV11-2 to TRBJ1-4; D is perhaps TRBD1 (5 bases). The CDR3 runs 15 residues. Germline-derived CDR1 and CDR2 are SGHAT and FQNNGV. Trimming stripped 8 bases from V and 2 bases from J, with 15 bases between. The CDR3 coding sequence is TGTGCCAGCGAGGGAGGGGTATTGACTAATGAAAAACTGTTTTTT. Amino acid sequence: CASEGGVLTNEKLFF.

V usage is TRBV5-6 and J usage is TRBJ1-3; a weak D match, TRBD1 (5 bases). Germline V gives CDR1 SGHDT, CDR2 YYEEEE. CDR3 size: 15 residues. V shed 2 bases and J shed 1 base, with 10 bases lying between them. The DNA of the CDR3 is TGTGCCAGCAGCTTCGACTGGACATCTGGAAACACCATATATTTT. Its protein product is CASSFDWTSGNTIYF.

CDR3 sequence: CASSPVAGGDGELFF. DNA of the CDR3: TGTGCCAGCAGCCCTGTAGCGGGGGGGGACGGGGAGCTGTTTTTT. The rearrangement uses TRBV7-2 and TRBJ2-2; 11 nucleotides line up with TRBD2. The J segment lost 7 bases and the V segment lost 5 bases, leaving 6 bases of the junction unmatched. CDR1 is SGHTA, CDR2 FQGNSA, per germline. The CDR3 extends over 15 amino acids.

The chain couples TRBV5-6 to TRBJ1-4; no clear D gene. This CDR3 spans 16 amino acids. Germline-derived CDR1 and CDR2 are SGHDT and YYEEEE. With 3 bases removed from V and 3 bases from J, the gap between germline ends came to 15 bases. CDR3 coding DNA: TGTGCCAGCAGCTCCTCCACCGGGCCCCCTAATGAAAAACTGTTTTTT. Encoded protein: CASSSSTGPPNEKLFF.